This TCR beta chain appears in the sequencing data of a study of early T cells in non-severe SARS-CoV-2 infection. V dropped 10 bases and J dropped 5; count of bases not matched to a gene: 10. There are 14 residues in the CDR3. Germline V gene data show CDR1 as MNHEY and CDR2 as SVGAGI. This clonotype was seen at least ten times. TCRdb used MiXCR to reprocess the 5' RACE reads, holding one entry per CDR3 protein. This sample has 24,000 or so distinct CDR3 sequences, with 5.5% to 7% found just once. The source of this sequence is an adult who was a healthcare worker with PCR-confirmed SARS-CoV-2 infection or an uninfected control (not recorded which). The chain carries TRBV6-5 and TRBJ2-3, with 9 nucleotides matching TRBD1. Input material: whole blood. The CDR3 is CATRRDRDLDTQYF. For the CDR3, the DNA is TGTGCCACCAGGAGGGACAGGGACCTAGATACGCAGTATTTT.